A selection of T cell receptor beta chains follows, all from one sample in a study of control samples from healthy donors and cancer patients. Assay: immunoSEQ multiplex PCR; the TCRdb copy retains only in-frame clones and omits some. The sample has tens of thousands of clones, around nine tenths seen once. Sequencing was performed on blood. The origin of the receptors is a man aged 50 to 60 in good health. Both conserved end residues are part of each CDR3.

V gene	CDR3 protein
TRBV6-5	CASSYREGYEQYF
TRBV6-5	CASTSGTGFQETQYF
TRBV6-5	CASSRGLAGSDTQYF
TRBV27	CASSPVRDTYGYTF
TRBV5-1	CASSLLAGGYNEQFF
TRBV24-1	CATSSTGVDEQYF
TRBV9	CASSVALGTDTQYF
TRBV10-3	CAIRDRSYGYTF
TRBV12-3/TRBV12-4	CASSLRGSPLHF
TRBV4-1	CASSQSDRTNEKLFF
TRBV5-1	CASSPDHYTDTQYF